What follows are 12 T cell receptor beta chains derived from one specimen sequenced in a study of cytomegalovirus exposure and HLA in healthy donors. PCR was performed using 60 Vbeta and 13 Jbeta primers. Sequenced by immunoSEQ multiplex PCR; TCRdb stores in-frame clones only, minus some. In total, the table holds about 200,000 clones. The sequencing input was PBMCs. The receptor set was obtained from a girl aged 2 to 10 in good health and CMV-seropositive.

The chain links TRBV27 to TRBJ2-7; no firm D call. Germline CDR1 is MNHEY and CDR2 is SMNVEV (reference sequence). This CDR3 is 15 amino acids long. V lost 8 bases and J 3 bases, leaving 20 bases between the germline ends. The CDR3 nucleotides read TGTGCCAGCGGGCCCCCCGGAACAGTGGTCTACGAGCAGTACTTC. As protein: CASGPPGTVVYEQYF.

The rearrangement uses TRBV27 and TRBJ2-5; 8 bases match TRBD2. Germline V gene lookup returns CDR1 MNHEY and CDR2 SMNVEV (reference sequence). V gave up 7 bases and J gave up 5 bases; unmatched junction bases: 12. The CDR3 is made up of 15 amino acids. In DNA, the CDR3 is TGTGCCAGCAAACTAGCGGTGGGGGGGCTGGAGACCCAGTACTTC. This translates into CASKLAVGGLETQYF.

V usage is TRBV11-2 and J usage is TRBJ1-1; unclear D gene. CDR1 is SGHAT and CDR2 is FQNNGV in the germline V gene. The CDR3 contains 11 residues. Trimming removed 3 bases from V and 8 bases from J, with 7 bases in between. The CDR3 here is CASSLVREAFF. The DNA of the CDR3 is TGTGCCAGCAGCTTGGTCAGGGAAGCTTTCTTT.

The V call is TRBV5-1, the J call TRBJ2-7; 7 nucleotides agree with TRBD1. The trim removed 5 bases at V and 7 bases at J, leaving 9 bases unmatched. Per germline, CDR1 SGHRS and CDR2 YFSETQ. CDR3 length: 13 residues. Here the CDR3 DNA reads TGCGCCAGCAGAGGGACAGACGACATAGAGCAGTACTTC. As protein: CASRGTDDIEQYF.

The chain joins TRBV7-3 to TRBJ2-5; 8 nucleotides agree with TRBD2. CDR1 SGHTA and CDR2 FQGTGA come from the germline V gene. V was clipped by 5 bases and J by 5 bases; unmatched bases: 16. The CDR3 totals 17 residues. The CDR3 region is CASSAGVGGRSRETQYF. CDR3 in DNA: TGTGCCAGCAGCGCGGGGGTGGGCGGGAGGTCCCGGGAGACCCAGTACTTC.

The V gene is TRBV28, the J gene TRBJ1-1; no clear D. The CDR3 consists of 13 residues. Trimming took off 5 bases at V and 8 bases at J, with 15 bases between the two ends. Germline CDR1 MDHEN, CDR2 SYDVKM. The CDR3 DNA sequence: TGTGCCAGCAGTCCGCCGGGTAGGAGGGAAGCTTTCTTT. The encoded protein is CASSPPGRREAFF.

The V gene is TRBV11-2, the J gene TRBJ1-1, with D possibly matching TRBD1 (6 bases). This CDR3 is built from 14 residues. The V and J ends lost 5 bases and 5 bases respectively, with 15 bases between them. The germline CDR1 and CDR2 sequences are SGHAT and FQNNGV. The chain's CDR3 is CASSLAGEITEAFF. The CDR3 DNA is TGTGCCAGCAGCCTCGCAGGGGAAATTACTGAAGCTTTCTTT. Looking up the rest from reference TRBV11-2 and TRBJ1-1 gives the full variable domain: EAGVAQSPRYKIIEKRQSVAFWCNPISGHATLYWYQQILGQGPKLLIQFQNNGVVDDSQLPKDRFSAERLKGVDSTLKIQPAKLEDSAVYLCASSLAGEITEAFFGQGTRLTVV.

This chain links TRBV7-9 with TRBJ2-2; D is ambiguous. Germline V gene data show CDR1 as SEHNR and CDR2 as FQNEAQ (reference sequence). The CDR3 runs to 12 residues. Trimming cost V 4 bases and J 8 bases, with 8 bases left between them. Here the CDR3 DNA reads TGTGCCAGCAGCTCCAACAAGGGGGAGCTGTTTTTT. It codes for CASSSNKGELFF.

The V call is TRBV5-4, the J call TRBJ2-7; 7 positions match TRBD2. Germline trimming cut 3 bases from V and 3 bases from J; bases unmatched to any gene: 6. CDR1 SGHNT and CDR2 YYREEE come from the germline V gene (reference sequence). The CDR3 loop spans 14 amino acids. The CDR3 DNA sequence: TGTGCCAGCAGCTCCGGGACTACGCACTACGAGCAGTACTTC. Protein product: CASSSGTTHYEQYF. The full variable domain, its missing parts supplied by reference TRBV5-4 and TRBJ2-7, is ETGVTQSPTHLIKTRGQQVTLRCSSQSGHNTVSWYQQALGQGPQFIFQYYREEENGRGNFPPRFSGLQFPNYSSELNVNALELDDSALYLCASSSGTTHYEQYFGPGTRLTVT.

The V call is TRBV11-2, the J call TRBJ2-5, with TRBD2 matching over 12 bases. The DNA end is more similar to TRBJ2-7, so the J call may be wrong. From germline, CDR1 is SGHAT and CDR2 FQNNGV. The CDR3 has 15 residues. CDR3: CASSLTSGSRNEQYF. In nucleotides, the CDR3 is TGTGCCAGCAGCTTGACTAGCGGGAGCAGGAACGAGCAGTACTTC.

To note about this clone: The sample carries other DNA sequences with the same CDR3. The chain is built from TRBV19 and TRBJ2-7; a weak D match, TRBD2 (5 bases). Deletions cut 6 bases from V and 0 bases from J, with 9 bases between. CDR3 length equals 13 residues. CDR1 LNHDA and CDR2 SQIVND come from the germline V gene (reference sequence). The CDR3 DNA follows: TGTGCCAGTAGCCCGGGAAGCTCCTACGAGCAGTACTTC. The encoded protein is CASSPGSSYEQYF.

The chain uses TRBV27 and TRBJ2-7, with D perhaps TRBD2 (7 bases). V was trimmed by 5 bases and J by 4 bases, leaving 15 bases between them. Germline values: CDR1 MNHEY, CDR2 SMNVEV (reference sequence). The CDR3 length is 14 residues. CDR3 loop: CASSSAGAPYEQYF. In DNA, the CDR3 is TGTGCCAGCAGTAGCGCGGGGGCCCCTTACGAGCAGTACTTC.